This T cell receptor beta chain is from a study of read filtering for tumor transcriptome and immune sequencing (dated by TCRdb to about 2020). Broadly, across the study: The cohort had around 18 male and approximately 15 female patients with a mean age of roughly 64 years, ranging from about 45 to 85. Under revised international staging, about eight patients fell into R-ISS I, more than 15 into R-ISS II and more than five into R-ISS III. After DNase treatment, whole-transcriptome libraries were prepared with the TruSeq RNA Access Library Prep Kit. TCR-region mapped reads per sample ranged from about 4.05 to 11 million with IR-seq versus only roughly 75 to 1,300 with RNA-seq. The study compared TCR repertoires from targeted immune repertoire sequencing and bulk whole-transcriptome sequencing run on the same bone marrow samples. A main aim was a read-filtering strategy for immune repertoire data, specifically whether clonotypes supported by a single read should be removed. The full study reports these points: Single-read clonotypes made up around 82% of clonotypes but only around 4% of total reads in IR-seq, compared with approximately 70% of clonotypes and around 45% of reads in RNA-seq. The correlation between IR-seq and RNA-seq shared clonotype proportions was increased by removal of single-read clonotypes. The sorted CD138-negative fraction was not purified T cells but a mixed bone marrow immune population. Compared with RNA-seq, IR-seq captured clonotypes at much greater depth and more reliably, and a smaller IR-seq throughput was enough to identify most of the shared clonotypes.

In the germline V gene, CDR1 corresponds to SNHLY and CDR2 to FYNNEI. The CDR3 spans 13 residues, from the cysteine through the phenylalanine. This entry keeps only the CDR3 DNA: 39 bases, framed from base 1. V and J are truncated by 6 bases and 10 bases respectively, leaving an intervening sequence of 18 bases. This clonotype showed up many times. The antigen this receptor binds is unknown. The record has no base qualities; no much larger clone is one base away. The Immunoverse kit was used to build TCR libraries from around 420 ng RNA, with molecular barcoded adaptors covering alpha/delta and beta/gamma chains. TCR library preparation used the same RNA that was used for transcriptome sequencing. Sequencing of the TCR libraries was done on an Illumina HiSeq 4000 with 2 x 150 cycles. The original methods were these. MiXCR aligned TCR reads to human V, D, J and C references and assembled the aligned reads into CDR3 clonotypes, with quality filtering and error correction included. The tcR package in R was used to analyze clonotype counts and gene usage diversity. Raw mapping reads were checked after the RNA-seq reads had been mapped by STAR aligner version 2.5.3a onto the human GRCh37 genome. IR-seq fastq files were randomly downsampled with Seqtk 1.3 to test the effect of sequencing depth on detected clonotypes. TCRdb trimmed public reads at Q25 via fastp, called clones via MiXCR and kept in-frame beta chains. Each CDR3 protein appears once, grouped with its most common genes and DNA. TCRdb's processing, not the authors' own work, is the source of the V and J calls. This sample is represented by 40,000 or so distinct CDR3 sequences; roughly 13% of them were singletons. 30% of the sample is held by the ten biggest clonotypes.

Bone marrow was sampled from every patient at the time of active disease. Ficoll-Hypaque density gradient centrifugation was used to isolate the bone marrow mononuclear cells. CD138-negative cells were obtained by negative selection after labeling with CD138 magnetic microbeads on a MACS separator, removing myeloma plasma cells. The purity of the isolated cells was checked by flow cytometry with CD138 antibodies on an Attune NxT. TRIzol reagent was used to extract total RNA, which was then quantified with a NanoDrop spectrophotometer. For each patient, the CD138-negative bone marrow sample underwent paired RNA-seq and IR-seq.

Sequences were obtained from a population of CD138-negative cells sorted from bone marrow. The meaning of the sample's cell subset or site label: bone marrow mononuclear cells depleted of CD138+ plasma/myeloma cells by negative magnetic selection. The receptor's source is a donor at least 40 years old with multiple myeloma. In this chain, TRBV2 is recombined with TRBJ1-1; a weak D assignment points to TRBD1 (5 bases agree). The DNA is TGTGCCAGCAGGAGCCTTGGGGCCACGAGAGCTTTCTTT. This translates into CASRSLGATRAFF.